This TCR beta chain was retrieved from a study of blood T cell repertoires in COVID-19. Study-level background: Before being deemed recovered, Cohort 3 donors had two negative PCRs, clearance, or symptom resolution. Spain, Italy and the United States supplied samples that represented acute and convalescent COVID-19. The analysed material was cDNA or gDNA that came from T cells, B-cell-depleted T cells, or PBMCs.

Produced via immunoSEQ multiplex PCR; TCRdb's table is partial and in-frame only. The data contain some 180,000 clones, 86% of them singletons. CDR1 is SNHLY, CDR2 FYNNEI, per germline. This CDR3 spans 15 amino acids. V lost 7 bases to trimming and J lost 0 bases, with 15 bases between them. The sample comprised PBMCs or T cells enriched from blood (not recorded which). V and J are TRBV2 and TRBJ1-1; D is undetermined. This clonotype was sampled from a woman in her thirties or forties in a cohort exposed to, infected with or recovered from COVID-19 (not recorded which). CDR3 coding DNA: TGTGCCAGCACTCCCTCGGGTCTCATGAACACTGAAGCTTTCTTT. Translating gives CASTPSGLMNTEAFF.